The present TCR beta chain was sequenced within a study of blood T cells in healthy people across ages. Using a J-beta primer mix together with a sample-barcoded 5' primer, a second PCR was run for roughly 7 to 12 cycles. TCRdb called the 5' RACE reads again in MiXCR, with one record for every CDR3 protein. The sample has around 800,000 distinct CDR3 sequences; about 53% are singletons. There are a few counts of this clonotype. The ends lost 6 bases at V and 10 bases at J; junction bases unmatched: 14. The CDR3 has 16 residues. Sequenced: blood. This TCR derives from a man older than 75 in good health. The chain employs TRBV12-3 or TRBV12-4 and TRBJ1-6, with 8 positions matching TRBD1. The DNA for the CDR3 is TGTGCCAGCAGCCCAGACCTGGGACAGGCTGGGTCACCCCTCCACTTT. Translating gives CASSPDLGQAGSPLHF.